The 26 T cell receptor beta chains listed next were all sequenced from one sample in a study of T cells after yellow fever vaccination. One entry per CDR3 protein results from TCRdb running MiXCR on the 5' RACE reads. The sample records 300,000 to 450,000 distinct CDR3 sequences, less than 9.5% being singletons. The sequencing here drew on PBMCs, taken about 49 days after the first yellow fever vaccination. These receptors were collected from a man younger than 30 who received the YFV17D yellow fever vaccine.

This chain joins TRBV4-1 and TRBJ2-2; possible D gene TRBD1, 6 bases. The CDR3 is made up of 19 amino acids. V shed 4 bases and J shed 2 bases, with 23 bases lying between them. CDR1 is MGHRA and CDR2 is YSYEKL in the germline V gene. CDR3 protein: CASSPRELGQNYNTGELFF. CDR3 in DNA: TGCGCCAGCAGCCCCCGTGAGCTAGGACAGAACTACAACACCGGGGAGCTGTTTTTT.

This CDR3 is CASSSRDRLYEQYV. In DNA form, the CDR3 reads TGTGCCAGCAGCTCGCGGGACAGGTTGTACGAGCAGTACGTC. The chain couples TRBV11-2 to TRBJ2-7, with 8 positions matching TRBD1. CDR3 length: 14 amino acids. CDR1 and CDR2 from the germline V gene are SGHAT and FQNNGV. Losses at the gene ends were 4 bases for V and 4 bases for J; bases not matched to a gene: 6.

The CDR3 DNA follows: TGCGCCAGCAGCCCCGGACAGGGGAGTTCCTACGAGCAGTACGTC. Translated: CASSPGQGSSYEQYV. The chain links TRBV5-1 to TRBJ2-7; 9 nucleotides line up with TRBD1. Germline CDR1 SGHRS, CDR2 YFSETQ. V was pared by 4 bases and J by 1 base, with 6 bases of the junction left unmatched. This CDR3 spans 15 amino acids.

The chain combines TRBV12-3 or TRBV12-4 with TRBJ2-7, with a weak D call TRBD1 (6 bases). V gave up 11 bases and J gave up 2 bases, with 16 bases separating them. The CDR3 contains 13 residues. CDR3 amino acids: CAGSGTSTYEQYF. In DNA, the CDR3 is TGTGCCGGCTCCGGGACATCCACCTACGAGCAGTACTTC.

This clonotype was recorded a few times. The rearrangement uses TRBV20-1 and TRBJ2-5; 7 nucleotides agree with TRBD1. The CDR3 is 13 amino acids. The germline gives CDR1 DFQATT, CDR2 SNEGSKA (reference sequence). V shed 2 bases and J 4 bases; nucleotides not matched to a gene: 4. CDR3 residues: CSARNRGRETQYF. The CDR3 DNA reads TGCAGTGCTAGAAACAGGGGCCGAGAGACCCAGTACTTC.

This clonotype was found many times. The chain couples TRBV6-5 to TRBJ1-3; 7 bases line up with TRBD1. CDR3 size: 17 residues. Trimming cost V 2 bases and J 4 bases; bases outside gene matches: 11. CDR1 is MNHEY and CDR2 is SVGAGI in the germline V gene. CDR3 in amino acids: CASSYRQGGWSGNTIYF. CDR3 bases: TGTGCCAGCAGTTACCGACAGGGCGGCTGGTCCGGAAACACCATATATTTT.

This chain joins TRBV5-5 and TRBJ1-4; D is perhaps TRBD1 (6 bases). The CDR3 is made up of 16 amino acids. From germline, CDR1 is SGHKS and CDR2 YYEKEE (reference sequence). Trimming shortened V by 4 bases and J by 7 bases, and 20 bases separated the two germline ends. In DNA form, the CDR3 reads TGTGCCAGCAGCAAGGATGTACAGGGAGGGGGTGAAAAACTGTTTTTT. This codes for CASSKDVQGGGEKLFF.

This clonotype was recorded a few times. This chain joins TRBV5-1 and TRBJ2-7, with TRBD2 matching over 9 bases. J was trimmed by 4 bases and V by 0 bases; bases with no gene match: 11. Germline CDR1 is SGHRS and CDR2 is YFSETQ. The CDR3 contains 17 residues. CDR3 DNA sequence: TGCGCCAGCAGCTTGGCCGGTGGCGGGGGGGCCGGGTACGAGCAGTACTTC. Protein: CASSLAGGGGAGYEQYF.

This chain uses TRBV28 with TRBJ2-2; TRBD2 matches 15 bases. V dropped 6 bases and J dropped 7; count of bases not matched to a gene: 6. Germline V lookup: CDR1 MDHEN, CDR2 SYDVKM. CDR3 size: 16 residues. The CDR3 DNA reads TGTGCCAGCAGCTACGGACTAGCGGGGGGGATCGGGGAGCTGTTTTTT. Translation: CASSYGLAGGIGELFF.

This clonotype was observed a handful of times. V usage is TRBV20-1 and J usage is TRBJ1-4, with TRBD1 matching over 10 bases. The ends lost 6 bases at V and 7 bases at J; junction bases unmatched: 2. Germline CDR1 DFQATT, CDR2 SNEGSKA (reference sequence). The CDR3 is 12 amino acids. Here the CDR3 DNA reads TGCAGTGCCTGGGACAGGGGTGAAAAACTGTTTTTT. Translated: CSAWDRGEKLFF.

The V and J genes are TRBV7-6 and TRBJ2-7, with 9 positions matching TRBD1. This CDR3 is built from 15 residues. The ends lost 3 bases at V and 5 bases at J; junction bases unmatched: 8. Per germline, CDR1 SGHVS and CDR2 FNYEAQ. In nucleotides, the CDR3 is TGTGCCAGCAGCTTGACGGACAGGGGTTTTAACGAGCAGTACTTC. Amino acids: CASSLTDRGFNEQYF.

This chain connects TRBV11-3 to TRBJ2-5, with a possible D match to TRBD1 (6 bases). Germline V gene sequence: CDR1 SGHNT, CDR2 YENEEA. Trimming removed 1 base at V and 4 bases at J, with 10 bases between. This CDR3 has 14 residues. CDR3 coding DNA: TGTGCCAGCAGCTTAGGTGGGACAAGAGAGACCCAGTACTTC. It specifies CASSLGGTRETQYF.

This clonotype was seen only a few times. The CDR3 DNA reads as TGCAGTGCTAGAAAAGCGGGGGGGCCCTACAATGAGCAGTTCTTC. Its protein product is CSARKAGGPYNEQFF. The J gene is TRBJ2-1, the V gene TRBV20-1; TRBD2 matches at 10 bases. After removal of 2 bases from V and 2 bases from J, the junction contained 3 bases not matched to a gene. The V gene's germline CDR1 is DFQATT and CDR2 SNEGSKA (reference sequence). The CDR3 runs 15 residues.

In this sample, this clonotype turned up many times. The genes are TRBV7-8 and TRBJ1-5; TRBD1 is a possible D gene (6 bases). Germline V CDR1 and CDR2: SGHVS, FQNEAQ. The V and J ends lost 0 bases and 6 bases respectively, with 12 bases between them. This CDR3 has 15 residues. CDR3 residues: CASSLAPGASQPQHF. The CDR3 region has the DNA TGTGCCAGCAGCTTAGCGCCAGGGGCTAGTCAGCCCCAGCATTTT.

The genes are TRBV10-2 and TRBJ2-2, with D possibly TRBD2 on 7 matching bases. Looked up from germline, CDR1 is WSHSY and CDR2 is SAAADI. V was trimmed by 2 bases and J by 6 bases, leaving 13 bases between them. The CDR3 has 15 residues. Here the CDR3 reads CASSETGRDAGELFF. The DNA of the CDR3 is TGCGCCAGCAGTGAGACAGGGAGGGACGCCGGGGAGCTGTTTTTT.

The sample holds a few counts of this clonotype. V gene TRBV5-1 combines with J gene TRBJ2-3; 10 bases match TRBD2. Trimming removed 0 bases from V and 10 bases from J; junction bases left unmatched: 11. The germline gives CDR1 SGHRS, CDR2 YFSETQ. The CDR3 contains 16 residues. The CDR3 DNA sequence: TGCGCCAGCAGCTTGGCTAGCGGGGGCCCCGGCCGTCCGCAGTATTTT. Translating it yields CASSLASGGPGRPQYF.

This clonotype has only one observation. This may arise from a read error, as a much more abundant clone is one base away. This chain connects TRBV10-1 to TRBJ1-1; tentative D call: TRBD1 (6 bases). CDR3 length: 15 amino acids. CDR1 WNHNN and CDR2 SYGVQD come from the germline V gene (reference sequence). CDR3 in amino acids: CASSAAGTFGREDFF. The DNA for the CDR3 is TGCGCCAGCAGTGCAGCCGGGACATTTGGGAGAGAAGATTTCTTT.

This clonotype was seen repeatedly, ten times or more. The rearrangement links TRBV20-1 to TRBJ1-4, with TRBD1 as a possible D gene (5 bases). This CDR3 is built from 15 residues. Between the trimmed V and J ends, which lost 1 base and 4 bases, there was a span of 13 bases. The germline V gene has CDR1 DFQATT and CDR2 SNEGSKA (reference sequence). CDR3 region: CSARGTRAHNEKLFF. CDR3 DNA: TGCAGTGCTAGAGGGACAAGGGCCCATAATGAAAAACTGTTTTTT.

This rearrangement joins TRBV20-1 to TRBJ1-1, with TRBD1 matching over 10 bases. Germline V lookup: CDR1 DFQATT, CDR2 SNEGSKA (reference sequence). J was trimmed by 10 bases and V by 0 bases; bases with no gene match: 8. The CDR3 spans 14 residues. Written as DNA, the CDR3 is TGCAGTGCTAGAGATGACAGGGGGCTGATGTCAGCTTTCTTT. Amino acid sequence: CSARDDRGLMSAFF.

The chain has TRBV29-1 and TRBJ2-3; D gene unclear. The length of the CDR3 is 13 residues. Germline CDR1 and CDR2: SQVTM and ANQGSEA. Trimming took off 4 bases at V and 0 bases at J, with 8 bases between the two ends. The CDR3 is CSVVTASTDTQYF. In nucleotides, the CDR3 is TGCAGCGTTGTAACAGCTAGCACAGATACGCAGTATTTT.

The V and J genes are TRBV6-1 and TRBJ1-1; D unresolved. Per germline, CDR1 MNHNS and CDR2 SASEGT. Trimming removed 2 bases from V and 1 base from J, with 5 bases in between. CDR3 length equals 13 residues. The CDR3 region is CASSEMANTEAFF. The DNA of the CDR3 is TGTGCCAGCAGTGAAATGGCGAACACTGAAGCTTTCTTT.

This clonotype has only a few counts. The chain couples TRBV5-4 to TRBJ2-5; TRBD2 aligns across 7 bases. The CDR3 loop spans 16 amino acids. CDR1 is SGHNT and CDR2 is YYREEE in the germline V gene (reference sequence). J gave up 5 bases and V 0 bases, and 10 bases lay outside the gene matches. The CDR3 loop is CASSLGGGGLQETQYF. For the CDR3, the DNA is TGTGCCAGCAGCTTGGGTGGGGGGGGTTTGCAGGAGACCCAGTACTTC. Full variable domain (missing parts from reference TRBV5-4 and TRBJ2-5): ETGVTQSPTHLIKTRGQQVTLRCSSQSGHNTVSWYQQALGQGPQFIFQYYREEENGRGNFPPRFSGLQFPNYSSELNVNALELDDSALYLCASSLGGGGLQETQYFGPGTRLLVL.

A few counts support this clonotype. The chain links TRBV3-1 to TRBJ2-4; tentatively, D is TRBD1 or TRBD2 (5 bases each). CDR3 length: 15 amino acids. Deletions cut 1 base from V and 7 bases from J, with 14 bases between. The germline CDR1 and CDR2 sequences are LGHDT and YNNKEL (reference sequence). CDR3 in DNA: TGTGCCAGCAGCCAAGTTAAGGGACGTGGGAACATTCAGTACTTC. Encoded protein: CASSQVKGRGNIQYF.

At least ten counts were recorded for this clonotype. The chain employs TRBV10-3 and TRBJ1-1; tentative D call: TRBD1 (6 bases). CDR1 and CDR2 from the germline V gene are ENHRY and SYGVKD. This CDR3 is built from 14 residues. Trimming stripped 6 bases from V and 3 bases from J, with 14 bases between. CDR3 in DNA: TGTGCCATCAGAAAACAGGGAGTTGACACTGAAGCTTTCTTT. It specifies CAIRKQGVDTEAFF.

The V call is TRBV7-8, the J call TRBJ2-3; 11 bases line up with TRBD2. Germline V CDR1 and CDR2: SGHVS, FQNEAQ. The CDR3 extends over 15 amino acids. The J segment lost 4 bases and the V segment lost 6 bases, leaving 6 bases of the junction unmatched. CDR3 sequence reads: CASRFSGGAADTQYF. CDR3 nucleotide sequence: TGTGCCAGCAGATTTAGCGGGGGGGCCGCAGATACGCAGTATTTT.

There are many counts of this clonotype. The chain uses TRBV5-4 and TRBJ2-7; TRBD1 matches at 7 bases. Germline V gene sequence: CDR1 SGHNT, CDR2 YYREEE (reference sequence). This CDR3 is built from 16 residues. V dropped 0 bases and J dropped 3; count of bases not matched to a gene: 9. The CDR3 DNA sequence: TGTGCCAGCAGCTTGGCCGCGGACAGGCGAGACTACGAGCAGTACTTC. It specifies CASSLAADRRDYEQYF.